The rows below give T cell receptor beta chains drawn from one sample of a study of blood T cells in healthy people across ages. TCRdb analysed the 5' RACE reads with MiXCR anew, one entry per CDR3 protein. The sample has 750,000 to 1,000,000 distinct CDR3 sequences, 25% to 35% seen once; the top ten hold roughly a tenth. These records were also assigned to another study, of T cells of mothers and their children.

Sequenced material: blood. The receptors stem from a woman between 40 and 50 years old in good health. The CDR3 runs from the conserved cysteine through the conserved F or W. A D gene is named only where the DNA matches it firmly. Size values are once, few and many counts, or a class for expanded clones, and some rows have none.

size	V	D	J	CDR3	DNA
NA	TRBV14	NA	TRBJ2-5	CAGSQEGQGETQYF	TGTGCCGGCAGCCAAGAAGGGCAGGGAGAGACCCAGTACTTC
NA	TRBV7-2	TRBD2	TRBJ2-3	CASSLSASGSTDTQYF	TGTGCCAGCAGCTTATCGGCTAGCGGGAGCACAGATACGCAGTATTTT
few	TRBV3-1	TRBD1	TRBJ2-1	CASSQGSQGAGYNEQFF	TGTGCCAGCAGCCAAGGGTCGCAGGGGGCAGGATACAATGAGCAGTTCTTC
few	TRBV4-1	NA	TRBJ2-7	CASSPRTARDEQYF	TGCGCCAGCAGCCCTCGGACAGCAAGGGACGAGCAGTACTTC
NA	TRBV30	NA	TRBJ2-5	CAWRKPAWVTQYF	TGTGCCTGGAGGAAACCAGCGTGGGTGACCCAGTACTTC
many	TRBV5-1	TRBD1	TRBJ1-4	CASSTGQGTNEKLFF	TGCGCCAGCAGCACCGGACAGGGAACTAATGAAAAACTGTTTTTT
NA	TRBV3-1	NA	TRBJ2-5	CASSQDHMGTLETQYF	TGTGCCAGCAGCCAAGACCATATGGGGACGCTGGAGACCCAGTACTTC
few	TRBV20-1	NA	TRBJ2-2	CSARPGGSGELFF	TGCAGTGCTAGGCCAGGGGGGTCCGGGGAGCTGTTTTTT
NA	TRBV7-6	TRBD1	TRBJ1-1	CASSSPDRGGTEAFF	TGTGCCAGCAGCTCCCCGGACAGGGGGGGAACTGAAGCTTTCTTT
few	TRBV4-3	TRBD1	TRBJ1-1	CASSQGYGDSTHTEAFF	TGCGCCAGCAGCCAAGGGTATGGGGACAGCACTCACACTGAAGCTTTCTTT
many	TRBV24-1	NA	TRBJ2-6	CATSGGTESSGANVLTF	TGTGCCACCAGTGGAGGGACGGAGAGCTCTGGGGCCAACGTCCTGACTTTC
NA	TRBV6-5	NA	TRBJ1-3	CASSYSTVPGNTIYF	TGTGCCAGCAGTTACTCGACCGTCCCTGGAAACACCATATATTTT
NA	TRBV19	NA	TRBJ2-6	CASSPAGTGANVLTF	TGTGCCAGTAGCCCCGCAGGGACTGGGGCCAACGTCCTGACTTTC
NA	TRBV7-9	NA	TRBJ2-4	CASSLAPNGQYF	TGTGCCAGCAGCTTAGCCCCTAATGGGCAGTACTTC
few	TRBV2	NA	TRBJ2-1	CASSERGGLRAEQFF	TGTGCCAGCAGTGAACGAGGTGGGCTGAGAGCTGAGCAGTTCTTC
NA	TRBV7-3	TRBD1	TRBJ1-2	CASSPRQGASGYTF	TGTGCCAGCAGCCCCCGACAGGGGGCAAGTGGCTACACCTTC
NA	TRBV20-1	TRBD1	TRBJ1-1	CSALDRQSEAFF	TGCAGTGCTTTGGACAGGCAATCGGAGGCTTTCTTT
many	TRBV7-2	NA	TRBJ1-1	CASRPQGHTEAFF	TGTGCCAGCAGACCGCAGGGGCACACTGAAGCTTTCTTT
many	TRBV28	TRBD1	TRBJ2-5	CASSLRDSQETQYF	TGTGCCAGCAGTTTGAGGGACAGTCAAGAGACCCAGTACTTC
NA	TRBV28	NA	TRBJ1-2	CASRNSSGPGGYTF	TGTGCCAGCAGAAACTCCTCCGGACCGGGTGGCTACACCTTC
many	TRBV6-2/TRBV6-3	NA	TRBJ2-7	CASSYSRLSAYEQYF	TGTGCCAGCAGTTACTCGAGGCTTTCGGCCTACGAGCAGTACTTC
NA	TRBV29-1	TRBD1	TRBJ2-1	CSVAYRGLYNEQFF	TGCAGCGTTGCGTACAGGGGATTGTACAATGAGCAGTTCTTC
few	TRBV20-1	NA	TRBJ1-2	CSASIGGPNYGYTF	TGCAGTGCTAGTATCGGCGGACCTAACTATGGCTACACCTTC
NA	TRBV7-2	NA	TRBJ1-1	CASSPPGTVSTEAFF	TGTGCCAGCAGCCCACCGGGAACAGTATCCACTGAAGCTTTCTTT
many	TRBV7-9	NA	TRBJ1-2	CASSFRDNSGYTF	TGTGCCAGCAGCTTCCGGGACAATTCCGGCTACACCTTC
many	TRBV20-1	NA	TRBJ1-2	CSARDAVNYGYTF	TGCAGTGCTAGAGATGCAGTAAACTATGGCTACACCTTC
many	TRBV7-3	NA	TRBJ2-6	CASSPRGANVLTF	TGTGCCAGCAGCCCCCGTGGGGCCAACGTCCTGACTTTC
many	TRBV5-1	NA	TRBJ2-7	CASSSSDNYEQYF	TGCGCCAGCAGCTCATCAGACAACTACGAGCAGTACTTC
many	TRBV27	TRBD2	TRBJ2-7	CASSIPGTRIHEQYF	TGTGCCAGCAGTATTCCCGGGACTAGGATCCACGAGCAGTACTTC
many	TRBV24-1	NA	TRBJ2-3	CATSDQGSTDTQYF	TGTGCCACCAGTGACCAGGGTTCGACAGATACGCAGTATTTT
few	TRBV6-5	NA	TRBJ1-2	CASYRASACGYTF	TGTGCCAGTTACCGGGCCTCAGCCTGTGGCTACACCTTC
NA	TRBV27	TRBD1	TRBJ1-2	CASSPGRGRLGYTF	TGTGCCAGCTCTCCGGGCAGGGGGCGCCTTGGCTACACCTTC
few	TRBV27	NA	TRBJ2-7	CASSLSRAHEQYF	TGTGCCAGCAGTTTAAGCAGGGCCCACGAGCAGTACTTC
many	TRBV24-1	NA	TRBJ2-3	CATSESREPDTQYF	TGTGCCACCAGTGAAAGCAGGGAGCCAGATACGCAGTATTTT
NA	TRBV28	TRBD2	TRBJ2-1	CASSFIGGANEQFF	TGTGCCAGCAGTTTCATCGGGGGGGCGAATGAGCAGTTCTTC
few	TRBV12-3/TRBV12-4	TRBD2	TRBJ2-3	CASTRSGGTSTDTQYF	TGTGCCAGCACCCGCAGCGGGGGGACTAGCACAGATACGCAGTATTTT
few	TRBV5-1	NA	TRBJ2-3	CASSRLHGKDTDTQYF	TGCGCCAGCAGTCGCCTACACGGGAAAGACACAGATACGCAGTATTTT
NA	TRBV27	NA	TRBJ2-7	CASSLQGGVDEQYF	TGTGCCAGCAGCCTCCAGGGGGGAGTAGACGAGCAGTACTTC
NA	TRBV6-6	NA	TRBJ1-1	CASSYKQGGGTEAFF	TGTGCCAGCAGTTATAAACAGGGCGGCGGCACTGAAGCTTTCTTT
NA	TRBV28	NA	TRBJ1-2	CASSLVSGVYGYTF	TGTGCCAGCAGTTTAGTGAGCGGGGTCTATGGCTACACCTTC
NA	TRBV11-1	TRBD1	TRBJ2-4	CASSSNRAGTGGFLAKNIQYF	TGTGCCAGCAGTTCCAATCGAGCCGGGACAGGGGGCTTTTTAGCCAAAAACATTCAGTACTTC
many	TRBV5-1	TRBD1	TRBJ1-1	CASSLGQGLTEAFF	TGTGCCAGCAGCTTAGGACAGGGGCTCACTGAAGCTTTCTTT
NA	TRBV6-1	TRBD2	TRBJ2-5	CASKLAGADQETQYF	TGTGCCAGCAAGCTAGCGGGGGCCGATCAAGAGACCCAGTACTTC
NA	TRBV11-2	NA	TRBJ2-1	CASSLQITYNEQFF	TGTGCCAGCAGCCTCCAGATTACCTACAATGAGCAGTTCTTC
NA	TRBV12-3/TRBV12-4	NA	TRBJ1-3	CASKGPTVSSGNTIYF	TGTGCCAGCAAAGGGCCCACAGTGAGTTCTGGAAACACCATATATTTT
NA	TRBV2	NA	TRBJ2-3	CASSPQGRGPDTQYF	TGTGCCAGCAGCCCCCAGGGTAGGGGTCCAGATACGCAGTATTTT